These 23 T cell receptor beta chains share one sample of origin, sequenced in a study of cytomegalovirus exposure and HLA in healthy donors. With 60 Vbeta and 13 Jbeta primers, the PCR was carried out. Some clones are missing from TCRdb's copy, which holds only in-frame ones; the method was immunoSEQ multiplex PCR. The sample features some 64,000 clones, with about 1.8% in its top ten. Sequencing used PBMCs. The receptors derive from a woman aged 30 to 39 in good health and CMV-seronegative.

Regarding this clone: Distinct nucleotide sequences in the sample also encode this CDR3. V gene TRBV5-1 combines with J gene TRBJ2-5; TRBD2 matches 7 bases. The germline gives CDR1 SGHRS, CDR2 YFSETQ. The CDR3 consists of 18 residues. V shed 4 bases, J shed 5 bases, and the junction held 20 bases outside the gene matches. The chain's CDR3 is CASSTGGTGAQARETQYF. Here the CDR3 DNA reads TGCGCCAGCAGCACCGGGGGGACCGGGGCCCAGGCCCGGGAGACCCAGTACTTC. The full variable domain, completed using reference TRBV5-1 and TRBJ2-5, is KAGVTQTPRYLIKTRGQQVTLSCSPISGHRSVSWYQQTPGQGLQFLFEYFSETQRNKGNFPGRFSGRQFSNSRSEMNVSTLELGDSALYLCASSTGGTGAQARETQYFGPGTRLLVL.

V is TRBV7-8 and J is TRBJ1-1; weak D call: TRBD1 (5 bases). V gave up 6 bases and J gave up 3 bases, with 17 bases separating them. This CDR3 spans 15 amino acids. CDR1 SGHVS and CDR2 FQNEAQ come from the germline V gene. CDR3 in amino acids: CASRLGRDLYTEAFF. As DNA, the CDR3 is TGTGCCAGCAGGCTGGGGAGGGACCTGTACACTGAAGCTTTCTTT.

The chain uses TRBV19 and TRBJ1-2, with 9 bases fitting TRBD1. Germline CDR1 and CDR2: LNHDA and SQIVND (reference sequence). The CDR3 is made up of 13 amino acids. J was trimmed by 4 bases and V by 8 bases; bases with no gene match: 5. The CDR3 region has the DNA TGTGCCAGTTGGACAGGGGTAGGCTATGGCTACACCTTC. This translates into CASWTGVGYGYTF.

The genes are TRBV15 and TRBJ1-5; 10 bases are a match to TRBD1. J was trimmed by 7 bases and V by 2 bases; bases with no gene match: 5. This CDR3 region has 15 residues. Germline-derived CDR1 and CDR2 are LNHNV and YYDKDF (reference sequence). The CDR3 nucleotides are TGTGCCACCAGCAGAACCCGGGACAGGGGACAGCCCCAGCATTTT. Translation: CATSRTRDRGQPQHF.

The CDR3 DNA sequence: TGTGCCAGCTCATCCTGGACGCAGGGTTCCTACGAGCAGTACTTC. It codes for CASSSWTQGSYEQYF. V gene TRBV18 combines with J gene TRBJ2-7; a weak D match, TRBD1 (5 bases). The V gene's germline CDR1 is KGHSH and CDR2 LQKENI. V was cut by 5 bases and J by 1 base, with 15 bases left in between. The CDR3 sequence is 15 residues long.

The rearrangement uses TRBV11-1 and TRBJ2-7; possible D gene TRBD2, 5 bases. Looked up from germline, CDR1 is SGHAT and CDR2 is FQDESV (reference sequence). Trimming took 5 bases from V and 4 from J, leaving 15 bases between them. CDR3 length: 14 residues. CDR3 nucleotides: TGTGCCAGCAGCCCGGAGTGGGGAGTATACGAGCAGTACTTC. It specifies CASSPEWGVYEQYF. Full variable domain (missing parts from reference TRBV11-1 and TRBJ2-7): EAEVAQSPRYKITEKSQAVAFWCDPISGHATLYWYRQILGQGPELLVQFQDESVVDDSQLPKDRFSAERLKGVDSTLKIQPAELGDSAMYLCASSPEWGVYEQYFGPGTRLTVT.

The rearrangement uses TRBV7-8 and TRBJ2-7; D is ambiguous. V lost 1 base and J 0 bases, leaving 10 bases between the germline ends. CDR1 SGHVS and CDR2 FQNEAQ come from the germline V gene. The CDR3 is made up of 15 amino acids. CDR3 bases: TGTGCCAGCAGCTTAGGAGCCGAGAGCTCCTACGAGCAGTACTTC. It encodes CASSLGAESSYEQYF.

This CDR3 reads CASTLSPGTGYGYTF. The CDR3 DNA follows: TGTGCCAGCACCCTCTCGCCGGGTACCGGCTATGGCTACACCTTC. This chain connects TRBV9 to TRBJ1-2; no reliable D call. Trimming took 6 bases from V and 4 from J, leaving 19 bases between them. The germline V gene has CDR1 SGDLS and CDR2 YYNGEE. This CDR3 is 15 amino acids long. Looking up the rest from reference TRBV9 and TRBJ1-2 gives the full variable domain: DSGVTQTPKHLITATGQRVTLRCSPRSGDLSVYWYQQSLDQGLQFLIQYYNGEERAKGNILERFSAQQFPDLHSELNLSSLELGDSALYFCASTLSPGTGYGYTFGSGTRLTVV.

The chain joins TRBV6-5 to TRBJ2-1, with 7 positions matching TRBD2. Germline trimming cut 5 bases from V and 2 bases from J; bases unmatched to any gene: 3. From germline, CDR1 is MNHEY and CDR2 SVGAGI. The CDR3 is made up of 14 amino acids. The CDR3 DNA reads TGTGCCAGCAGTGGTCTAGCGGCCTACAATGAGCAGTTCTTC. This sequence encodes CASSGLAAYNEQFF.

The chain links TRBV6-6 to TRBJ1-2; no clear D. In germline, CDR1 is MNHNY, CDR2 SVGAGI (reference sequence). The V gene lost 0 bases and the J gene lost 0 bases, with 5 bases spanning the gap. The CDR3 is 14 residues long. The CDR3 sequence is CASSYSLANYGYTF. The CDR3 region has the DNA TGTGCCAGCAGTTACTCCTTAGCTAACTATGGCTACACCTTC.

This sequence joins TRBV19 and TRBJ2-7, with D perhaps matching TRBD2 (6 bases). The CDR3 runs to 15 residues. Germline V CDR1 and CDR2: LNHDA, SQIVND (reference sequence). The V gene lost 4 bases and the J gene lost 2 bases, with 15 bases spanning the gap. CDR3 nucleotides: TGTGCCAGTAGTAAGGCTTGGGACTCCACCTACGAGCAGTACTTC. Encoded protein: CASSKAWDSTYEQYF.

The J gene is TRBJ1-6, the V gene TRBV7-2, with D possibly TRBD1 on 6 matching bases. V lost 5 bases and J lost 1, with 9 bases in between. Looked up from germline, CDR1 is SGHTA and CDR2 is FQGNSA. This CDR3 spans 15 amino acids. CDR3: CASSNRVSYNSPLHF. Here the CDR3 DNA reads TGTGCCAGCAGCAACAGGGTTTCCTATAATTCACCCCTCCACTTT.

For the CDR3, the DNA is TGTGCCAGCAGTTACTCCCTAGACAGCGCCTACGAGCAGTACTTC. Protein sequence: CASSYSLDSAYEQYF. The chain links TRBV6-5 to TRBJ2-7; D perhaps matches TRBD1 (5 bases). Trimming pared 0 bases from V and 2 bases from J, leaving 11 bases between. The CDR3 length is 15 residues. From germline, CDR1 is MNHEY and CDR2 SVGAGI.

J is TRBJ2-7 and V is TRBV27; 7 bases line up with TRBD1. Trimming at V came to 5 bases and at J to 3 bases, leaving 13 bases not matched to a gene. The CDR3 consists of 16 residues. The V gene's germline CDR1 is MNHEY and CDR2 SMNVEV (reference sequence). CDR3 in amino acids: CASSRRGNQPFYEQYF. The CDR3 DNA sequence: TGTGCCAGCAGTCGCAGGGGGAACCAACCATTCTACGAGCAGTACTTC.

This clone shows up as medium-sized by frequency. The chain recombines TRBV19 with TRBJ2-7; D might be TRBD2 (5 bases). V was clipped by 1 base and J by 5 bases, with 12 bases between them. CDR1 is LNHDA, CDR2 SQIVND, per germline (reference sequence). The CDR3 totals 14 residues. CDR3 nucleotides: TGTGCCAGTAGTATAGGATCGGGGATCAACGAGCAGTACTTC. Its protein product is CASSIGSGINEQYF.

The chain recombines TRBV7-9 with TRBJ1-3; TRBD1 matches 7 bases. Trimming cost V 4 bases and J 0 bases; bases outside gene matches: 3. Germline V gene sequence: CDR1 SEHNR, CDR2 FQNEAQ (reference sequence). The CDR3 is 15 residues long. CDR3 residues: CASSSGTASGNTIYF. The CDR3 DNA is TGTGCCAGCAGCTCGGGGACAGCCTCTGGAAACACCATATATTTT. Full variable domain (missing parts from reference TRBV7-9 and TRBJ1-3): DTGVSQNPRHKITKRGQNVTFRCDPISEHNRLYWYRQTLGQGPEFLTYFQNEAQLEKSRLLSDRFSAERPKGSFSTLEIQRTEQGDSAMYLCASSSGTASGNTIYFGEGSWLTVV.

The chain is built from TRBV2 and TRBJ2-7, with D possibly TRBD2 on 6 matching bases. V was trimmed by 3 bases and J by 4 bases, leaving 10 bases between them. Germline CDR1 SNHLY, CDR2 FYNNEI. This CDR3 has 13 residues. CDR3 region: CASSETRTYEQYF. The DNA of the CDR3 is TGTGCCAGCAGTGAGACTAGGACGTACGAGCAGTACTTC.

V and J are TRBV4-3 and TRBJ2-5; TRBD2 is a possible D gene (6 bases). Between the trimmed V and J ends, which lost 0 bases and 5 bases, there was a span of 13 bases. This CDR3 has 15 amino acids. CDR1 and CDR2 from the germline V gene are LGHNA and YSLEER. CDR3 in amino acids: CASSQDLGTFETQYF. As DNA, the CDR3 is TGCGCCAGCAGCCAAGATTTGGGGACTTTTGAGACCCAGTACTTC.

The J gene is TRBJ1-2, the V gene TRBV7-9, with no clear D. Trimming shortened V by 0 bases and J by 6 bases, and 8 bases separated the two germline ends. Germline loops: CDR1 SEHNR, CDR2 FQNEAQ (reference sequence). CDR3 length equals 13 residues. The CDR3 DNA sequence: TGTGCCAGCAGCTTAGCCGGGAGGAATGGCTACACCTTC. Protein: CASSLAGRNGYTF.

The rearrangement joins TRBV7-9 to TRBJ2-7; possible D gene TRBD2, 6 bases. The CDR3 extends over 15 amino acids. The germline V gene encodes CDR1 SEHNR and CDR2 FQNEAQ (reference sequence). V lost 5 bases and J lost 4, with 18 bases in between. For the CDR3, the DNA is TGTGCCAGCAGCCCTGAGGTAGCGGAGGTTTACGAGCAGTACTTC. Amino acids: CASSPEVAEVYEQYF.

The V and J genes are TRBV6-5 and TRBJ2-5, with TRBD2 matching 10 bases. Matching the DNA end better, TRBJ2-7 makes the J call doubtful. CDR1 is MNHEY, CDR2 SVGAGI, per germline. CDR3 size: 15 residues. Here the CDR3 reads CASSYSAGGPSEQYF. The CDR3 DNA reads as TGTGCCAGCAGTTACTCAGCGGGAGGGCCATCCGAGCAGTACTTC.

The gene calls are TRBV2 and TRBJ1-2, with D possibly TRBD1 on 5 matching bases. CDR3 size: 13 residues. V shed 6 bases and J shed 1 base, with 9 bases lying between them. Per the germline V gene, CDR1 is SNHLY and CDR2 is FYNNEI. The CDR3 loop is CASSTDSNYGYTF. CDR3 in DNA: TGTGCCAGCAGCACCGACAGTAACTATGGCTACACCTTC. The full variable domain, with the rest looked up from reference TRBV2 and TRBJ1-2, is EPEVTQTPSHQVTQMGQEVILRCVPISNHLYFYWYRQILGQKVEFLVSFYNNEISEKSEIFDDQFSVERPDGSNFTLKIRSTKLEDSAMYFCASSTDSNYGYTFGSGTRLTVV.

The V and J genes are TRBV30 and TRBJ1-1; the match to TRBD1 covers 8 bases. The V gene's germline CDR1 is GTSNPN and CDR2 SVGIG (reference sequence). There are 15 residues in the CDR3. In DNA form, the CDR3 reads TGTGCTCAAAGTGGGATTCGACAGGGGAAAACTGAAGCTTTCTTT. Protein sequence: CAQSGIRQGKTEAFF.